This is a list of T cell receptor beta chains from one sample in a study of blood T cells in healthy people across ages. TCRdb independently ran MiXCR on the 5' RACE reads; one entry per CDR3 protein. Among 2 million or so distinct CDR3 sequences, about 49% were seen once, and the ten largest hold approximately 2%. Sequenced input: blood. The receptors stem from a woman aged 40 to 55 in good health. CDR3s include the opening cysteine and the closing phenylalanine or tryptophan. The D gene is left open where the match is weak. Size values are once, few and many counts, or a class for expanded clones, and some rows have none.

TRBD1,.,TRBJ2-7,TRBV20-1,TGCAGTGCGAAACACGACGGGACAGGGCTATCCTACGAGCAGTACTTC,CSAKHDGTGLSYEQYF
.,.,TRBJ2-5,TRBV7-8,TGTGCCAGCAGTTTTAACCAGGGAGTGGAGACCCAGTACTTC,CASSFNQGVETQYF
.,few,TRBJ2-6,TRBV13,TGTGCCAGCAGCTTAGGCGGCCTACTCTCTGGGGCCAACGTCCTGACTTTC,CASSLGGLLSGANVLTF
.,.,TRBJ2-4,TRBV4-1,TGCGCCAGCAGCCAACCGGGACGGTGGAACATTCAGTACTTC,CASSQPGRWNIQYF
TRBD1,.,TRBJ1-2,TRBV3-1,TGTGCCAGCAGCCAACCCGGGACAGGGATCTATAGCTACACCTTC,CASSQPGTGIYSYTF
.,.,TRBJ2-1,TRBV6-5,TGTGCCAGCAGTTACTCTCGGAAGTCCTACAATGAGCAGTTCTTC,CASSYSRKSYNEQFF
TRBD1,.,TRBJ1-1,TRBV14,TGTGCCAGCAGCCCGGGGACAGGGGGTGCTTTCTTT,CASSPGTGGAFF
TRBD1,.,TRBJ1-2,TRBV7-2,TGTGCCAGCAGCTTAAACCCGACAGGGAACAGGGGCTACACCTTC,CASSLNPTGNRGYTF
TRBD1,.,TRBJ2-7,TRBV10-3,TGTGCCATCAGTGGAGGGACAGGGAACGAGCAGTACTTC,CAISGGTGNEQYF
TRBD1,.,TRBJ2-3,TRBV20-1,TGCAGTGCCCCAAGGACAGGGGCAGATACGCAGTATTTT,CSAPRTGADTQYF
TRBD2,.,TRBJ2-1,TRBV6-2/TRBV6-3,TGTGCCAGCAGGCACGGGACTAGGGAGAGGAGCTCCTACAATGAGCAGTTCTTC,CASRHGTRERSSYNEQFF
TRBD2,few,TRBJ2-3,TRBV7-2,TGTGCCAGCAGCCCGCAAGCGGGGGGGTTTAGCGATACGCAGTATTTT,CASSPQAGGFSDTQYF
TRBD2,.,TRBJ2-3,TRBV10-3,TGTGCCATCAGTGACCTAGCGGGAGGCACAGATACGCAGTATTTT,CAISDLAGGTDTQYF
.,few,TRBJ2-1,TRBV5-4,TGTGCCAGCAGCTTGGAGGGACTTAGATCCTATGAGCAGTTCTTC,CASSLEGLRSYEQFF
.,once,TRBJ2-1,TRBV11-2,TGTGCCAGCAGCTTAGCAGGGGTGAGCAATGAGCAGTTCTTC,CASSLAGVSNEQFF
.,.,TRBJ2-1,TRBV12-3/TRBV12-4,TGTGCCAGCAGTCGGGACCATAGAGTCTACAATGAGCAGTTCTTC,CASSRDHRVYNEQFF
.,.,TRBJ2-6,TRBV9,TGTGCCAGCAGCGGATTTGGGGCCAACGTCCTGACTTTC,CASSGFGANVLTF
.,.,TRBJ2-1,TRBV6-1,TGTGCCAGCAGTGAAGGTAGTGCTAACAATGAGCAGTTCTTC,CASSEGSANNEQFF
.,few,TRBJ2-1,TRBV6-2/TRBV6-3,TGTGCCAGCAGTTACTCCGGGGTGCAGTTCTTC,CASSYSGVQFF
TRBD1,.,TRBJ2-1,TRBV15,TGTGCCACCAGCAGACAAACAGGGGTGAATGAGCAGTTCTTC,CATSRQTGVNEQFF
TRBD1,.,TRBJ1-6,TRBV7-2,TGTGCCAGCAGCTCGAACCCCACAGGGGAAGTATCACCCCTCCACTTT,CASSSNPTGEVSPLHF
.,few,TRBJ2-7,TRBV6-2/TRBV6-3,TGTGCCAGCAGTTACTGGGATTTTTCCTACGAGCAGTACTTC,CASSYWDFSYEQYF
TRBD2,.,TRBJ2-7,TRBV6-5,TGTGCCAGCAGGCCGACTAGCGGGGGCCTCTCCTACGAGCAGTACTTC,CASRPTSGGLSYEQYF
.,few,TRBJ1-2,TRBV7-2,TGTGCCAGCAGCTCCAGCCCCAGGGGACTTTATGGCTACACCTTC,CASSSSPRGLYGYTF
.,.,TRBJ1-4,TRBV24-1,TGTGCCACCAGTGATTCCCGGCGGAGCCGGAAACTGTTTTTT,CATSDSRRSRKLFF
.,.,TRBJ1-4,TRBV6-2/TRBV6-3,TGTGCCAGCAGTTACTCGTTTAATGAAAAACTGTTTTTT,CASSYSFNEKLFF
.,.,TRBJ2-7,TRBV6-2/TRBV6-3,TGTGCCAGCAGGGATCTAGGGCGGGACGAGCAGTACTTC,CASRDLGRDEQYF
TRBD1,.,TRBJ2-3,TRBV20-1,TGCAGTGCCGTTACCGGGACAGGGGGAATTACGGCAAGGCCAGATACGCAGTATTTT,CSAVTGTGGITARPDTQYF
.,.,TRBJ1-1,TRBV5-5,TGTGCCAGCAGCCAACTACAGGGAAGGTTGACTGAAGCTTTCTTT,CASSQLQGRLTEAFF
.,.,TRBJ2-5,TRBV9,TGTGCCAGCAGCGACGCGGGACATAAGGGACAAGAGACCCAGTACTTC,CASSDAGHKGQETQYF
.,.,TRBJ1-2,TRBV6-5,TGTGCCAGCAGTTACACGGACAGCCGGTATGGCTACACCTTC,CASSYTDSRYGYTF
.,.,TRBJ2-3,TRBV29-1,TGCAGCGCCCCCCTAGGGAGAGACACAGATACGCAGTATTTT,CSAPLGRDTDTQYF
.,.,TRBJ2-3,TRBV6-1,TGTGCCAGCAGTGAAGCGTCCGGCACAGATACGCAGTATTTT,CASSEASGTDTQYF
TRBD2,few,TRBJ2-5,TRBV6-6,TGTGCCAGCAGTTACTCCGGACTAGTGGAGGAGACCCAGTACTTC,CASSYSGLVEETQYF
.,.,TRBJ2-3,TRBV28,TGTGCCAGCAGGTGGACAAGAGCGTCAGATACGCAGTATTTT,CASRWTRASDTQYF
TRBD2,.,TRBJ2-1,TRBV5-1,TGCGCCAGCAGCTTGCCGGGGGGGCCTTCGATTGACAATGAGCAGTTCTTC,CASSLPGGPSIDNEQFF
TRBD2,few,TRBJ2-5,TRBV28,TGTGCCAGCGCGTCCACAGCGGGGCCGGAGACCCAGTACTTC,CASASTAGPETQYF
.,.,TRBJ2-3,TRBV6-2/TRBV6-3,TGTGCCAGCAGTTATGTGGGTCCCACAGATACGCAGTATTTT,CASSYVGPTDTQYF
.,few,TRBJ2-5,TRBV4-1,TGCGCCAGCAGCCAAGGGTGGGGGAAGAATCAAGAGACCCAGTACTTC,CASSQGWGKNQETQYF
.,.,TRBJ2-3,TRBV13,TGTGCCAGCAGCCCAGACAGGAGCTTCGGCGCAGATACGCAGTATTTT,CASSPDRSFGADTQYF
TRBD1,.,TRBJ1-6,TRBV28,TGTGCCAGCGGTTTGGGCAGTACAGGGGTTTCACCCCTCCACTTT,CASGLGSTGVSPLHF
TRBD1,.,TRBJ2-7,TRBV29-1,TGCAGCGTTCGCGAAAGGACAGGCATATTCTACGAGCAGTACTTC,CSVRERTGIFYEQYF
.,.,TRBJ1-2,TRBV7-2,TGTGCCAGCAGCTTAAGGCTAGCCTATGGCTACACCTTC,CASSLRLAYGYTF
TRBD2,.,TRBJ2-1,TRBV6-2/TRBV6-3,TGTGCCTGCAGTTACCGGACTAGCGGGGGAATCTCTCATGAGCAGTTCTTC,CACSYRTSGGISHEQFF
TRBD2,.,TRBJ2-3,TRBV20-1,TGCAGTGCTAGAGGGCTGGTAGCGGGGGTCCCCGCAGATACGCAGTATTTT,CSARGLVAGVPADTQYF
.,.,TRBJ2-1,TRBV6-6,TGTGCCAGCAGTCAAGGAGGGAGCTCCTACAATGAGCGGTTCTTC,CASSQGGSSYNERFF
TRBD2,few,TRBJ2-1,TRBV12-3/TRBV12-4,TGTGCCAGCAGTTTGAGCGGGGAGAGCTCCTACAATGAGCAGTTCTTC,CASSLSGESSYNEQFF
TRBD2,.,TRBJ2-1,TRBV15,TGTGCCACCAGCAGAGTCCGGACTAGCGGGGCCAATGAGCAGTTCTTC,CATSRVRTSGANEQFF
.,many,TRBJ2-3,TRBV7-2,TGTGCCAGCAGCTTAGACCGCACAGATACGCAGTATTTT,CASSLDRTDTQYF
.,.,TRBJ2-7,TRBV20-1,TGCAGTGCACGAAGGGCTAAAAGCTCCTACGAGCAGTACTTC,CSARRAKSSYEQYF
.,.,TRBJ2-1,TRBV7-2,TGTGCCAGCAGCTTTTCGCAGGGACCCTACAATGAGCAGTTCTTC,CASSFSQGPYNEQFF
TRBD1,few,TRBJ1-2,TRBV5-1,TGCGCCAGCAGCTTGTGGGACAGGGCCGCCAAGGACTATGGCTACACCTTC,CASSLWDRAAKDYGYTF
.,.,TRBJ2-5,TRBV27,TGTGCCAGCAGTTCCAACCCCAGGGAGACCCAGTACTTC,CASSSNPRETQYF
TRBD1,.,TRBJ2-6,TRBV6-2/TRBV6-3,TGTGCCAGCAGTTACGGGACAGGATCCGGGGCCAACGTCCTGACTTTC,CASSYGTGSGANVLTF
.,.,TRBJ2-5,TRBV28,TGTGCCAGCAGGGAACGATGGGGTGCCTACGTGCAGTACTTC,CASRERWGAYVQYF
.,.,TRBJ2-3,TRBV18,TGTGCCAGCTCACCACGGGGACTTCGCACAGATACGCAGTATTTT,CASSPRGLRTDTQYF
.,few,TRBJ2-1,TRBV4-3,TGCGCCAGCAGCCAAGATATGGATGAGCAGTTCTTC,CASSQDMDEQFF